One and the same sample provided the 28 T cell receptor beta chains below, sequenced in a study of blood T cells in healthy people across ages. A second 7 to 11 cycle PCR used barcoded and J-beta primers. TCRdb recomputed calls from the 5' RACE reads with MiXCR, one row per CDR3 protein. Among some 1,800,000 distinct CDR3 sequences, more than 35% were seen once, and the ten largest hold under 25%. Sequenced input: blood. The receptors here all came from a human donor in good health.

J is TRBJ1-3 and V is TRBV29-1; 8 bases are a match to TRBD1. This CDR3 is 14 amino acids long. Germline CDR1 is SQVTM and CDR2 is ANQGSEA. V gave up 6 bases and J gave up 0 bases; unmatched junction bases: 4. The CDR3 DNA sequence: TGCAGCGTAGGACAGGGCTCCTCTGGAAACACCATATATTTT. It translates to CSVGQGSSGNTIYF.

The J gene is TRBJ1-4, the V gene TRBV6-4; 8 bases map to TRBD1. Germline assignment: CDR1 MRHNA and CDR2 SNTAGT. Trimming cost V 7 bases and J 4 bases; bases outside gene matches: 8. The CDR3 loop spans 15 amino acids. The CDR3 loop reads CASIPKTGDNEKLFF. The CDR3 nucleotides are TGTGCCAGCATTCCCAAGACAGGGGATAATGAAAAACTGTTTTTT.

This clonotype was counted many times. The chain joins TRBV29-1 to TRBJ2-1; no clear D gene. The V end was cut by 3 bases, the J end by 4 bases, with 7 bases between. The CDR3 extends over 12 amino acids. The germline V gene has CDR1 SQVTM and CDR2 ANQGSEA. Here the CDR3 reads CSVDSAYNEQFF. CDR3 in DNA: TGCAGCGTTGATTCGGCTTACAATGAGCAGTTCTTC.

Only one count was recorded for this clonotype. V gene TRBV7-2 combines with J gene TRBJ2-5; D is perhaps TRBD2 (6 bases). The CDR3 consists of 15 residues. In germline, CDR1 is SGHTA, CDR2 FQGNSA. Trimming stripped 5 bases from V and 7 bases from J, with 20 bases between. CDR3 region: CASSAPGLLTGTQYF. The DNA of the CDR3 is TGTGCCAGCAGCGCACCGGGACTCCTGACTGGGACCCAGTACTTC.

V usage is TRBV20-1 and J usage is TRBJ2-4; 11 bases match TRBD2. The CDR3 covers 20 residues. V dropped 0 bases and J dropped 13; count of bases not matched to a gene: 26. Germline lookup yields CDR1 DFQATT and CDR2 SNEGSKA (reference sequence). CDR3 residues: CSARDRRGLAGGGTYNEQYF. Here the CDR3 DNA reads TGCAGTGCTAGAGATAGGAGGGGGCTAGCGGGGGGAGGAACCTACAATGAGCAGTACTTC.

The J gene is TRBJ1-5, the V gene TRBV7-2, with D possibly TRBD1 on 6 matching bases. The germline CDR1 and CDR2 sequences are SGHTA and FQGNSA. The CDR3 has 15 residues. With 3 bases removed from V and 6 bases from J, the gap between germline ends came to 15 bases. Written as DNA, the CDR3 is TGTGCCAGCAGCTTTGATCTGGGGGGCCCTCAGCCCCAGCATTTT. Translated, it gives CASSFDLGGPQPQHF.

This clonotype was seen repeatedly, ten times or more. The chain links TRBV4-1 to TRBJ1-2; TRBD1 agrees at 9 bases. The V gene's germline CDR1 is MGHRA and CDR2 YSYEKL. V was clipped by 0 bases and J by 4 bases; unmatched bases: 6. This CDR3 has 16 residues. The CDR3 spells CASSQELSGQGYGYTF. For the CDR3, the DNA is TGCGCCAGCAGCCAAGAGCTGTCGGGACAGGGCTATGGCTACACCTTC.

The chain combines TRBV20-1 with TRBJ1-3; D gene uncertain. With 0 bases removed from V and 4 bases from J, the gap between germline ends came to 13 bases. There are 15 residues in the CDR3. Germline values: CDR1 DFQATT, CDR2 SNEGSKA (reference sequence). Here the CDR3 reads CSARDIKAAGNTIYF. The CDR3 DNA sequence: TGCAGTGCTAGAGATATAAAGGCGGCCGGAAACACCATATATTTT.

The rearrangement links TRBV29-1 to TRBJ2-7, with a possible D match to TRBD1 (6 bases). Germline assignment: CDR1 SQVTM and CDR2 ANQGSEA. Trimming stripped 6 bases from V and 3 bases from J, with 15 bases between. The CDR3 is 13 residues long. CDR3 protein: CSVGRDNLYEQYF. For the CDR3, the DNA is TGCAGCGTCGGCCGGGACAACCTCTACGAGCAGTACTTC.

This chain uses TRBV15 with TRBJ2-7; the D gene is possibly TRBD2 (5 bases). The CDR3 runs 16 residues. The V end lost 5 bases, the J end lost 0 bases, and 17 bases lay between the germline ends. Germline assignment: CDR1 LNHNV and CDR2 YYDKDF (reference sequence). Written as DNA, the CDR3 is TGTGCCACCAGCTGGTCCCGGGATTCGAGCTCCTACGAGCAGTACTTC. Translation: CATSWSRDSSSYEQYF.

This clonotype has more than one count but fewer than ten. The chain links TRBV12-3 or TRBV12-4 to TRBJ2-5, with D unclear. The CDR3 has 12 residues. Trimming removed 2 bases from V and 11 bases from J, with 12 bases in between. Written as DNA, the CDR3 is TGTGCCAGCAGTTTACCCGAGGTGGAGCAGTACTTC. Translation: CASSLPEVEQYF.

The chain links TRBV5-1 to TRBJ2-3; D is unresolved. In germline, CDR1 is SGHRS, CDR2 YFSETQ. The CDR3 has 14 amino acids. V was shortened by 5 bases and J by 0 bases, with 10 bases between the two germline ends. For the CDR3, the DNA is TGCGCCAGCAGAGTTGAGAGGAGCACAGATACGCAGTATTTT. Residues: CASRVERSTDTQYF.

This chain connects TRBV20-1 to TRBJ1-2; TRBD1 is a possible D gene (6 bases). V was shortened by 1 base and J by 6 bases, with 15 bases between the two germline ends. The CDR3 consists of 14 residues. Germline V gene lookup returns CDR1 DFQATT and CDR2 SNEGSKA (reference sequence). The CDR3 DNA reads TGCAGTGCTAGAGCTCGGAGCAGGGGTGATGGCTACACCTTC. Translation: CSARARSRGDGYTF.

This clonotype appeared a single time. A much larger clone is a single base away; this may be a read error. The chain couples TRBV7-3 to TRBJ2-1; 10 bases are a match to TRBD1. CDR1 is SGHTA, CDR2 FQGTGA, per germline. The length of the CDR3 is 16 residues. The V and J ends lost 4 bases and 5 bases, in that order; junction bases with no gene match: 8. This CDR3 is CASSSVGQGDNNEQFF. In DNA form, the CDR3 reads TGTGCCAGCAGCTCGGTCGGACAGGGGGACAACAATGAGCAGTTCTTC.

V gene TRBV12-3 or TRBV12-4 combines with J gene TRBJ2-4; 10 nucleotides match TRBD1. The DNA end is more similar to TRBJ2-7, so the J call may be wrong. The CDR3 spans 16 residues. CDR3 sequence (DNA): TGTGCCAGCTCCCAAGGCGGGACAGGGGTGCCCTACGAGCAGTACTTC. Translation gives CASSQGGTGVPYEQYF.

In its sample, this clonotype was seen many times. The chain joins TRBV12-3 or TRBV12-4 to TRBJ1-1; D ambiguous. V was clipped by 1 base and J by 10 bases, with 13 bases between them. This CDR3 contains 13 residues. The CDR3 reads CASSLGPGARAFF. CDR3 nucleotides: TGTGCCAGCAGTTTAGGGCCAGGAGCCCGAGCTTTCTTT.

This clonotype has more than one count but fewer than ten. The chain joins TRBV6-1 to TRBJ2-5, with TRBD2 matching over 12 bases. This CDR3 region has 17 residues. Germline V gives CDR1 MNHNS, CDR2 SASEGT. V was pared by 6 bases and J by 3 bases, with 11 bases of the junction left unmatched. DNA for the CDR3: TGTGCCAGCAGAAGACTAGCGGGGGCCCGCGGGGAAGAGACCCAGTACTTC. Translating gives CASRRLAGARGEETQYF.

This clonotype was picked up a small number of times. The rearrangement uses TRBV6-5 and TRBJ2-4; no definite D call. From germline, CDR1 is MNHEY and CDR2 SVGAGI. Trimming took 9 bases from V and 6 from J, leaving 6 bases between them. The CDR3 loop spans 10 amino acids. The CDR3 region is CASGRNIQYF. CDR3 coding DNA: TGTGCCAGTGGCAGAAACATTCAGTACTTC.

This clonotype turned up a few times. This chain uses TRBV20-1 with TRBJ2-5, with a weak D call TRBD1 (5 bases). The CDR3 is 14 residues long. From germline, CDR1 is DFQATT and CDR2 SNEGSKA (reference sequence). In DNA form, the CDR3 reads TGCAGCCTACAGGTGGAACAGCACCAAGAGACCCAGTACTTC. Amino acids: CSLQVEQHQETQYF.

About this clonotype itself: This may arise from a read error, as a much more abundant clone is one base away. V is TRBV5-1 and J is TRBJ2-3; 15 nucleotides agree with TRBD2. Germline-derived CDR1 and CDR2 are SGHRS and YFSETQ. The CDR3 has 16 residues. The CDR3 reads CASSTGLAGGTGTQYF. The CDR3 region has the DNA TGCGCCAGCAGCACGGGACTAGCGGGGGGAACAGGTACGCAGTATTTT.

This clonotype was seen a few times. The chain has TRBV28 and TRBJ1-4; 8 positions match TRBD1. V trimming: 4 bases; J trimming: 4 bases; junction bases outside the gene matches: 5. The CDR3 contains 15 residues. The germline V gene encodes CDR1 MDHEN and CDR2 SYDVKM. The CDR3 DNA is TGTGCCAGCAGTTCGACAGGGGCTAGTAATGAAAAACTGTTTTTT. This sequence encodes CASSSTGASNEKLFF.

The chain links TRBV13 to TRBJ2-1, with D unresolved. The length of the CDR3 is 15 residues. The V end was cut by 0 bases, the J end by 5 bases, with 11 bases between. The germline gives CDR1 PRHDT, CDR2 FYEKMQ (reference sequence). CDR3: CASSLGTADNNEQFF. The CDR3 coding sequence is TGTGCCAGCAGCTTAGGTACCGCCGACAACAATGAGCAGTTCTTC.

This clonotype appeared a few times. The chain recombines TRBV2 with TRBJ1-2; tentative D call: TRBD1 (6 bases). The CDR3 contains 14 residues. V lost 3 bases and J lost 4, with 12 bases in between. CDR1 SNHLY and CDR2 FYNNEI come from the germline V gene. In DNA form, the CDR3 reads TGTGCCAGCAGTGAGACAGGAAACTTCTATGGCTACACCTTC. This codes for CASSETGNFYGYTF.

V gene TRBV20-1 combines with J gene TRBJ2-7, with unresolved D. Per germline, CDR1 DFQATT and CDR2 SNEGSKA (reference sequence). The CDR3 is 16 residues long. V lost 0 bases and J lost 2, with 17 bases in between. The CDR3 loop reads CSARDAPHEATYEQYF. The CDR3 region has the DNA TGCAGTGCTAGAGATGCCCCCCACGAGGCAACCTACGAGCAGTACTTC.

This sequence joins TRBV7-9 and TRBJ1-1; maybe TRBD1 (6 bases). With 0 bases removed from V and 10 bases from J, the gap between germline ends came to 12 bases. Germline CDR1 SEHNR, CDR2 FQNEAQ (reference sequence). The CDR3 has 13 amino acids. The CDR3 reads CASSLAGAGRAFF. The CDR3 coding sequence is TGTGCCAGCAGCTTAGCGGGGGCAGGGAGAGCTTTCTTT.

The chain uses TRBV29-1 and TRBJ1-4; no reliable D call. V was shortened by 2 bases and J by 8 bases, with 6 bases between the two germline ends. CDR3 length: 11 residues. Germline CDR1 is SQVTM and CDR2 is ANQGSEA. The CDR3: CSVESVEKLFF. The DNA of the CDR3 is TGCAGCGTTGAATCCGTGGAAAAACTGTTTTTT.

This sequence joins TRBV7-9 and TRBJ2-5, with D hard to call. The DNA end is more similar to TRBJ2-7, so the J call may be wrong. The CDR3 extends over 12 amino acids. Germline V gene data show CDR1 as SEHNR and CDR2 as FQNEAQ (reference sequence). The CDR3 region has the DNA TGTGCCAGCACCCCACTCCACGGCGAGCAGTACTTC. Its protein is CASTPLHGEQYF.

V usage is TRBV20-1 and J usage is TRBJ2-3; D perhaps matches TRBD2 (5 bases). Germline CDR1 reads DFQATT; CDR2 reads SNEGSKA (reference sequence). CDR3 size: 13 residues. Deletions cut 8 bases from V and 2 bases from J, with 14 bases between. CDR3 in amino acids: CSWRTDPTDTQYF. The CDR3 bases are TGCAGTTGGAGGACCGACCCCACAGATACGCAGTATTTT.